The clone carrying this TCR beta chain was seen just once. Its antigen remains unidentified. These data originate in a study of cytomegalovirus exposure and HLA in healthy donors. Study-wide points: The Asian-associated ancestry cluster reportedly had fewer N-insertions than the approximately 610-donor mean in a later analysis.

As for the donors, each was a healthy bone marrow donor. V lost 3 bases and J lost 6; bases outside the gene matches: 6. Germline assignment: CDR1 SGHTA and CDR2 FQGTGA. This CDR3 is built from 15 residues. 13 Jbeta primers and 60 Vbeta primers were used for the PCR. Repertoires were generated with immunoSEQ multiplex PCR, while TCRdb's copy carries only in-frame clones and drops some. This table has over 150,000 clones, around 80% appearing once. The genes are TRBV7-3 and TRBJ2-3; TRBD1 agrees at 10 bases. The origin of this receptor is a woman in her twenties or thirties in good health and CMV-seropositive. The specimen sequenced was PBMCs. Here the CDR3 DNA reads TGTGCCAGCAGCTTGACAGGGGGCGAATTGGATACGCAGTATTTT. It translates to CASSLTGGELDTQYF.